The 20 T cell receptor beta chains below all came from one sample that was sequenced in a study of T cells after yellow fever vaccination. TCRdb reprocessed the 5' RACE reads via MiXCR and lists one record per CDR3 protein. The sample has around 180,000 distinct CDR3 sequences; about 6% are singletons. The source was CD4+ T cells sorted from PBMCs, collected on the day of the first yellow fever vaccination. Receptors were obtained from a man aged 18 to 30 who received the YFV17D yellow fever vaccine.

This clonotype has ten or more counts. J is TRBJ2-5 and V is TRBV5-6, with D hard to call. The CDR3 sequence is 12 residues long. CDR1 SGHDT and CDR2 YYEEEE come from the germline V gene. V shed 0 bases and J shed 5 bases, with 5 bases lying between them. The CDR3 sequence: CASSLDGETQYF. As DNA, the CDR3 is TGTGCCAGCAGCTTGGATGGGGAGACCCAGTACTTC.

For the CDR3, the DNA is TGCGCCAGCAGTGAGGGGACAGGGGTTCATGGCTTTGAGACCCAGTACTTC. Translation gives CASSEGTGVHGFETQYF. The chain is built from TRBV10-2 and TRBJ2-5, with 10 bases matching TRBD1. The V gene's germline CDR1 is WSHSY and CDR2 SAAADI. The CDR3 is 17 residues long. V was clipped by 2 bases and J by 5 bases; unmatched bases: 11.

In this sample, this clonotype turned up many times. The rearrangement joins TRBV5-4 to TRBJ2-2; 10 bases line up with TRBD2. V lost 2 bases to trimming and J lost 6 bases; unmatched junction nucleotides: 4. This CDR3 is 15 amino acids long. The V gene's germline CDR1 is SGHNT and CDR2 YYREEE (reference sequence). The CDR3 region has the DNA TGTGCCAGCAGCTTTAGTCTAGCGGGGGCCGGGGAGCTGTTTTTT. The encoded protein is CASSFSLAGAGELFF. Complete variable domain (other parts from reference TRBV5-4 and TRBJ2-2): ETGVTQSPTHLIKTRGQQVTLRCSSQSGHNTVSWYQQALGQGPQFIFQYYREEENGRGNFPPRFSGLQFPNYSSELNVNALELDDSALYLCASSFSLAGAGELFFGEGSRLTVL.

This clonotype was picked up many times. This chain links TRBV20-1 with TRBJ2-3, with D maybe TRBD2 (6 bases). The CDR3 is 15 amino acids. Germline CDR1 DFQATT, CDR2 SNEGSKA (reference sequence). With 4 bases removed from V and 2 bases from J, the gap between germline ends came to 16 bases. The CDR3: CSAKRGAGITDTQYF. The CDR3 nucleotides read TGCAGTGCTAAGAGAGGGGCGGGGATCACAGATACGCAGTATTTT.

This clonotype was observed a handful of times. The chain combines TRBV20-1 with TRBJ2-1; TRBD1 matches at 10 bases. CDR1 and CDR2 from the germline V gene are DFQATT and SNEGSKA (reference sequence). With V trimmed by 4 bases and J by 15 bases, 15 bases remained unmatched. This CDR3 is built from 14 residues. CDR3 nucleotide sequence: TGCAGTGCTATTCGGGGTACAGGACAGGGGGGTTGGTTCTTC. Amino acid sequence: CSAIRGTGQGGWFF.

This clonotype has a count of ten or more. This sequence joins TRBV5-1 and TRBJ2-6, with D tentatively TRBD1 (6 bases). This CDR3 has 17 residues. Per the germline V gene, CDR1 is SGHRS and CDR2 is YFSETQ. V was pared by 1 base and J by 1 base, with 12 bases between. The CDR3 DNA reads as TGCGCCAGCAGCTTGAGCTCAACAGGGTCTGGGGCCAACGTCCTGACTTTC. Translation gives CASSLSSTGSGANVLTF.

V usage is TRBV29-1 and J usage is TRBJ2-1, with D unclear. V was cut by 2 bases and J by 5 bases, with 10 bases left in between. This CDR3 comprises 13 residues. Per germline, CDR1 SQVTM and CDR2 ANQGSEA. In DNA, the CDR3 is TGCAGCGTTGAATCTGGTCAGCACAATGAGCAGTTCTTC. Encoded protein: CSVESGQHNEQFF.

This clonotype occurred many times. CDR3 sequence reads: CASSPSVDQPQHF. The CDR3 DNA reads TGTGCCAGCAGCCCCTCAGTGGATCAGCCCCAGCATTTT. The V and J genes are TRBV7-8 and TRBJ1-5; D ambiguous. Per germline, CDR1 SGHVS and CDR2 FQNEAQ. V was shortened by 5 bases and J by 5 bases, with 10 bases between the two germline ends. The CDR3 is 13 residues long.

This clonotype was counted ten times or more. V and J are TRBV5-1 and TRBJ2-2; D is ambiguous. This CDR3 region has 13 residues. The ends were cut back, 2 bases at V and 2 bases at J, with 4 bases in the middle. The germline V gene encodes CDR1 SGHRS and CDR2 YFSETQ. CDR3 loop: CASSFDNTGELFF. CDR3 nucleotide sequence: TGCGCCAGCAGCTTCGACAACACCGGGGAGCTGTTTTTT. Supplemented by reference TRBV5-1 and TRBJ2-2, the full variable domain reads KAGVTQTPRYLIKTRGQQVTLSCSPISGHRSVSWYQQTPGQGLQFLFEYFSETQRNKGNFPGRFSGRQFSNSRSEMNVSTLELGDSALYLCASSFDNTGELFFGEGSRLTVL.

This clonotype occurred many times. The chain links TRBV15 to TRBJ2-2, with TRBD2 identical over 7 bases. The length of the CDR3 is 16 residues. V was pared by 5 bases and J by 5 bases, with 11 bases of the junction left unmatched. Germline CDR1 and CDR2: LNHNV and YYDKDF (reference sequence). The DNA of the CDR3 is TGTGCCACCAGCGCTCTGGGGGGGAGGTGGACCGGGGAGCTGTTTTTT. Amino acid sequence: CATSALGGRWTGELFF.

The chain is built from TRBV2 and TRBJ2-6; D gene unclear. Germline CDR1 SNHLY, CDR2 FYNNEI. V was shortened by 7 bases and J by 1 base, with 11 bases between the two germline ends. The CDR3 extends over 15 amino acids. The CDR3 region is CASNSGWSGANVLTF. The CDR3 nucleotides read TGTGCCAGCAACTCGGGTTGGTCTGGGGCCAACGTCCTGACTTTC. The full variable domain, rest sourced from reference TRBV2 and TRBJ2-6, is EPEVTQTPSHQVTQMGQEVILRCVPISNHLYFYWYRQILGQKVEFLVSFYNNEISEKSEIFDDQFSVERPDGSNFTLKIRSTKLEDSAMYFCASNSGWSGANVLTFGAGSRLTVL.

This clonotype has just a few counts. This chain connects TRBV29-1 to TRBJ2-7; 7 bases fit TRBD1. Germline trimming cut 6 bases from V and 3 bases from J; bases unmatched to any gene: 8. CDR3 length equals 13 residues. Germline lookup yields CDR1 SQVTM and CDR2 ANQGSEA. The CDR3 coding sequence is TGCAGCGTGGGCCAGGGGGTCGGCTACGAGCAGTACTTC. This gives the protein CSVGQGVGYEQYF.

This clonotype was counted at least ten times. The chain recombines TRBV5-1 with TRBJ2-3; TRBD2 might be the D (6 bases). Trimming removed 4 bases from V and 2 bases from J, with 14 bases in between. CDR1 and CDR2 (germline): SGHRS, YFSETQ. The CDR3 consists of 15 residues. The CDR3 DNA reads TGCGCCAGCAGCCCGGGACTTTTCGTCACAGATACGCAGTATTTT. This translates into CASSPGLFVTDTQYF. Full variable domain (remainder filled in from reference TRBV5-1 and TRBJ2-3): KAGVTQTPRYLIKTRGQQVTLSCSPISGHRSVSWYQQTPGQGLQFLFEYFSETQRNKGNFPGRFSGRQFSNSRSEMNVSTLELGDSALYLCASSPGLFVTDTQYFGPGTRLTVL.

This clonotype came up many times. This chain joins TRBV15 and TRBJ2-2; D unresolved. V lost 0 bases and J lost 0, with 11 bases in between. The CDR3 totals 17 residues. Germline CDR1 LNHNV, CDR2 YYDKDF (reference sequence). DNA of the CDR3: TGTGCCACCAGCAGAGATCTGCTATACTCGAACACCGGGGAGCTGTTTTTT. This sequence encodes CATSRDLLYSNTGELFF.

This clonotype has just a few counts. DNA of the CDR3: TGTGCCAGCAGCCGTACAGGGGGCCCTCAAAACACCGGGGAGCTGTTTTTT. This gives the protein CASSRTGGPQNTGELFF. This rearrangement joins TRBV12-3 or TRBV12-4 to TRBJ2-2; 9 bases are a match to TRBD1. CDR3 size: 17 residues. V gave up 6 bases and J gave up 2 bases; unmatched junction bases: 10.

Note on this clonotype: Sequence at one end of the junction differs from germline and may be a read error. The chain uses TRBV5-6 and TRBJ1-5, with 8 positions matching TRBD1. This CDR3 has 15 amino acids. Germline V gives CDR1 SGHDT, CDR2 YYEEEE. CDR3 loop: CASSFGPGGNQPQHF. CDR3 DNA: TGTGCCAGCAGCTTCGGTCCAGGGGGCAACCAGCCCCAGCATTTT.

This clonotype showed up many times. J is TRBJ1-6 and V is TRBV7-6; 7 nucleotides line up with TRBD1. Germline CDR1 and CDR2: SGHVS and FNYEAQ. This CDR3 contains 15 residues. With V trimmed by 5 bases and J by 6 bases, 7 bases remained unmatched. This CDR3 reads CASSPTAGGNSPLHF. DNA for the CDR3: TGTGCCAGCAGCCCCACCGCAGGGGGTAATTCACCCCTCCACTTT.

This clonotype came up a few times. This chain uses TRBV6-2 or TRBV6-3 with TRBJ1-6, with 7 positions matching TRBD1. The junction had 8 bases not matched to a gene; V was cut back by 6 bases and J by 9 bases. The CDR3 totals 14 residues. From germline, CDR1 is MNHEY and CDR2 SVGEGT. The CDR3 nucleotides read TGTGCCAGCAGGTCGGGACAGAGTACTTCACCCCTCCACTTT. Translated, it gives CASRSGQSTSPLHF.

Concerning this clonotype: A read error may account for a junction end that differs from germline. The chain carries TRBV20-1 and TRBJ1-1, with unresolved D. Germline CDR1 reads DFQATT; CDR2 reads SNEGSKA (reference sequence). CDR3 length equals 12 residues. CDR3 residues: CSARPLSDAHLF. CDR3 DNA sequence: TGCAGTGCTAGACCCCTTTCGGACGCCCACCTTTTT.

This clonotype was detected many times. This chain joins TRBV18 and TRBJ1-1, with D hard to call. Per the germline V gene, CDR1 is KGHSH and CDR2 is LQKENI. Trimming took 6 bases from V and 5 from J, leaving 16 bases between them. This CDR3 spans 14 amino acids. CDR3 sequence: CASSSSLEGTEAFF. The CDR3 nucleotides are TGTGCCAGCTCTTCATCACTGGAGGGAACTGAAGCTTTCTTT.